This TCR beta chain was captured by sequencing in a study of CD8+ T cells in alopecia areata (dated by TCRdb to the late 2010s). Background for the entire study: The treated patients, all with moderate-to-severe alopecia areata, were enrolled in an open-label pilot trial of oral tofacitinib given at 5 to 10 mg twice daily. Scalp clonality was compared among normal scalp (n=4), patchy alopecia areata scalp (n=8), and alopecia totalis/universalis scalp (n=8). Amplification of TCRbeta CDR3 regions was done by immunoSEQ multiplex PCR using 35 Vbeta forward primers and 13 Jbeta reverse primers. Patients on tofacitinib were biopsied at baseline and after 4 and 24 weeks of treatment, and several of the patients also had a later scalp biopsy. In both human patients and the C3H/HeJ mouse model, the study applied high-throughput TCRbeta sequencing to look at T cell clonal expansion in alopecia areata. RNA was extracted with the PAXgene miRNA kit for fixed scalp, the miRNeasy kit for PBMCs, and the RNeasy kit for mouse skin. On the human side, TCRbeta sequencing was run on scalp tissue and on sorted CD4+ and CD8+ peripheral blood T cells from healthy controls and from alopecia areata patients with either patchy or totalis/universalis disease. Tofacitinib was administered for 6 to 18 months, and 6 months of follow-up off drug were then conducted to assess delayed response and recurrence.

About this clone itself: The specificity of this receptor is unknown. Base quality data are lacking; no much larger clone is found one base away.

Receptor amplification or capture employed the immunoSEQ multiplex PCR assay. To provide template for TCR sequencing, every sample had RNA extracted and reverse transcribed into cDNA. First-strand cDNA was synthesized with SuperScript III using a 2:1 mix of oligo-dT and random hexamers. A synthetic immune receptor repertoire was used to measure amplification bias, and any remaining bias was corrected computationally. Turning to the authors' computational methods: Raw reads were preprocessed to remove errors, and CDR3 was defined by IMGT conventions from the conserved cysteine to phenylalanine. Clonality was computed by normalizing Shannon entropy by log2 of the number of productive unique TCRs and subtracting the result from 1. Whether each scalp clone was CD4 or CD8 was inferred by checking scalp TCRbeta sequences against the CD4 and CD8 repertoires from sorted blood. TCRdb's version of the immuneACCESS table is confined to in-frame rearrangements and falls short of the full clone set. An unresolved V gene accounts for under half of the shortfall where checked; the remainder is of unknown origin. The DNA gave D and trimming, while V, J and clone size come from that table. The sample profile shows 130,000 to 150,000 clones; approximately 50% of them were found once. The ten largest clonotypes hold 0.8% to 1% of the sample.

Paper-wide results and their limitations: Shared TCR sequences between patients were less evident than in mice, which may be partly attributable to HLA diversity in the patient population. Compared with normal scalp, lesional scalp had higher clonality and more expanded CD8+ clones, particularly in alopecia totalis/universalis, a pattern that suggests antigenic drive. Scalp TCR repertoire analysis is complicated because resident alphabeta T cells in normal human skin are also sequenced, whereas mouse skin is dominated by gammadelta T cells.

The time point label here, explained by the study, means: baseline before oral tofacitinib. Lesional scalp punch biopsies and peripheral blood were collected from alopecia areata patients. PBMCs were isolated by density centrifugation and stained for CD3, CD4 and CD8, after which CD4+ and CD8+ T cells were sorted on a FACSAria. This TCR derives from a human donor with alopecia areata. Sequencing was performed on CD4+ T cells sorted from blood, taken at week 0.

The DNA reads as follows: TGTGCCAGCAGCGTAGGGACTAGCGGACCCTACGAGCAGTACTTC. This is translated as CASSVGTSGPYEQYF. The rearrangement combines TRBV9 with TRBJ2-7, with 10 bases aligning to TRBD2. Taken from cysteine to phenylalanine, the CDR3 has 15 residues. The read is trimmed to its CDR3 DNA, 45 bases read in frame from base 1. Per the germline V gene, SGDLS is the CDR1 and YYNGEE is the CDR2. Trimming leaves V shorter by 0 bases and J shorter by 2 bases, with the junction holding 2 bases beyond the gene matches.